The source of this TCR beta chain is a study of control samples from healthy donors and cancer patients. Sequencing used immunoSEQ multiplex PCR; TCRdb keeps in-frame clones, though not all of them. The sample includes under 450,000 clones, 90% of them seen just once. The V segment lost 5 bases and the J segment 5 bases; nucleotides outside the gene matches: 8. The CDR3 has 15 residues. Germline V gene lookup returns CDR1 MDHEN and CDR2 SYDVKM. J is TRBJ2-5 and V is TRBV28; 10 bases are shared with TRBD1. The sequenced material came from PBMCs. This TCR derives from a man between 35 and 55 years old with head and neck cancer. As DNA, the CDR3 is TGTGCCAGCAGTCCGGGACAGGGGCGTTTGGAGACCCAGTACTTC. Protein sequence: CASSPGQGRLETQYF.